This TCR beta chain is drawn from a study of cytomegalovirus exposure and HLA in healthy donors (TCRdb year 2017). Describing the broader study: According to a later analysis, one platform produced both the 110 or so validation repertoires and the approximately 600 repertoires of the first cohort. High-throughput TCR immunosequencing, statistical association of individual TCRs with disease status, and machine learning were combined to predict cytomegalovirus infection status. A separate validation cohort of over 95 different subjects was used in addition to the approximately 700-subject first cohort. The aim of the study was to test whether cataloging public T cell receptors could identify signatures of past pathogen exposure. On the study overall, not on this receptor specifically: Subsequent analysis determined that TCRs grouped into clusters in the first cohort also showed a tendency toward co-occurrence across the roughly 120 validation repertoires, and 94% of cluster scores exceeded 0. Most TCR sequences were observed very rarely across donors, whereas some public TCRs were present in many individuals. The classifier was reported to diagnose cytomegalovirus status with high specificity and sensitivity in both the original and validation cohorts. The study gave a list of about 150 TCR beta chains associated with cytomegalovirus. It was suggested by the authors that the approach could potentially be generalized to other disease states and immunological phenotypes. A later analysis lacked HLA typing for the validation cohort, so it scored co-occurrence in that cohort across all 110 or so repertoires. In vitro tests confirmed that three of the cytomegalovirus-associated TCR beta chains recognize cytomegalovirus antigens.

At the junction V is shortened by 6 bases and J by 4 bases; bases outside the gene matches: 13. According to the germline V gene (reference sequence), CDR1 reads MNHEY and CDR2 reads SMNVEV. Including cysteine and phenylalanine, the CDR3 has 17 amino acids. The retained sequence is limited to the CDR3, 51 bases, with the frame set at the first base. This clone was seen only once. Its antigen is still unknown. No base-level quality is on record; no much larger clone is a single base apart. The donors were included in the validation cohort of roughly 120 subjects, a group kept apart from the roughly 690-subject first cohort. The library was prepared using the immunoSEQ multiplex PCR assay. On the authors' methods: A statistical classification framework was built to diagnose cytomegalovirus status from the catalog of TCR beta chain sequences. Imported from immuneACCESS, the table was reduced by TCRdb to in-frame sequences with V and J called. These copies leave out some clones; in studies compared against another copy, an unresolved V gene accounts for under half, and the cause of the remainder is not known. V and J calls and clone size are those listed in that table; D and trimming were worked out from the DNA. For this sample there are 40,000 to 55,000 clones; 88% appear just once. About 7% of the sample is held by the ten biggest clonotypes.

The TCR comes from a woman aged 25-40 years in good health and CMV-seronegative. The V and J segments used are TRBV27 and TRBJ2-2, with 8 middle bases fitting TRBD1. Source material: PBMCs. Here is the DNA: TGTGCCAGCAGAAAGGACAGGGCTCCTGAGATCACCGGGGAGCTGTTTTTT. Its protein product is CASRKDRAPEITGELFF.